The present T cell receptor (beta chain) was sequenced within a study of CD8+ T cells in alopecia areata. Findings and caveats of the study: Patients displayed less clarity in TCR sharing than mice, a finding possibly related to HLA.

As to treatment: oral pan-JAK inhibitor, 5-10 mg twice daily. Sorting separated CD4+ and CD8+ T cells out of PBMCs. CDR1 is SNHLY, CDR2 FYNNEI, per germline. Trimming stripped 6 bases from V and 5 bases from J, with 13 bases between. The CDR3 totals 14 residues. Sequencing used cDNA as its template, made by extracting RNA and reverse transcribing it. The method was immunoSEQ multiplex PCR; TCRdb's version includes in-frame clones alone and lacks a portion of them. The sample has a few hundred thousand clones, over 60% seen once; the top ten hold more than 0.95%. Regarding this clone: No antigen is known for it.

Sequenced here: CD4+ T cells sorted from blood, sampled around week 44, from a patient treated with tofacitinib. This sequence originates from a human donor with alopecia areata. This chain connects TRBV2 to TRBJ2-2; D not resolved. The CDR3 DNA follows: TGTGCCAGCAGACAGTCGGAGAGTACCGGGGAGCTGTTTTTT. This encodes CASRQSESTGELFF.